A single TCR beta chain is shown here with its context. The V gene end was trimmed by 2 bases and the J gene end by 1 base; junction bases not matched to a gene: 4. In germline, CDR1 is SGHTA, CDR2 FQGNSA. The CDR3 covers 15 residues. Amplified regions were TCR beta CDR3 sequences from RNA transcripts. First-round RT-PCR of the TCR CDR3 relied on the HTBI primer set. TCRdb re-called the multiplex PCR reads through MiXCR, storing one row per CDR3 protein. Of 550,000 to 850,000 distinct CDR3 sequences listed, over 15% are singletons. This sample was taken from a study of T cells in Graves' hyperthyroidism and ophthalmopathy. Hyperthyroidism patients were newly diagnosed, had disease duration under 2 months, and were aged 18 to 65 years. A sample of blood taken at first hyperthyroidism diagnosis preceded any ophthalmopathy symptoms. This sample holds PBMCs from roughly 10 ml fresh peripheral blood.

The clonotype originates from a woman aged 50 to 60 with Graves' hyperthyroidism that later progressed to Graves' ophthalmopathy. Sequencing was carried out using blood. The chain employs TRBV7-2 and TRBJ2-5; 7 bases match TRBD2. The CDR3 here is CASSLTRGVQETQYF. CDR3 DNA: TGTGCCAGCAGCTTAACACGGGGGGTCCAAGAGACCCAGTACTTC.